This T cell receptor beta chain came from a study of T-cell reconstitution after alpha-beta-depleted transplantation in children (TCRdb year 2016). Study-wide context: T-cell immune reconstitution after TCRalphabeta/CD19-depleted allogeneic hematopoietic cell transplantation in children was quantitatively tracked in the study by means of TCR repertoire profiling.

The protocol used for the library was PCR. TCRdb records Illumina HiSeq 2500 as the sequencer. Molecular barcoding was employed in the preparation of TCR libraries, with unique molecular identifiers being used to normalize TCRbeta repertoire quantification. TCRdb reprocessed the public reads (quality trimming at Q25 with fastp, clone calling with MiXCR) and kept in-frame beta chains. Rows with a matching CDR3 protein are joined into one entry that keeps the most common DNA and genes. Across this sample there are 200,000 to 250,000 distinct CDR3 sequences, with about 25% seen only once. Approximately 2.5% of the sample is in the top ten clones. Comments on this clonotype: The antigen it binds to is not known. Base qualities are not at hand, and no much larger clone is one base apart.

What the work shows at the level of the full study, not this receptor alone: In some patients, the high TCRbeta diversity seen at day 60 was put down to recipient T cells and intrathymic progenitors that had survived conditioning. About two months after transplant, the apparently early recovery of alphabetaT-cell counts reportedly depended on just several hundred clones that had expanded rapidly and came from non-depleted graft cells. Over subsequent months, a decline in hyperexpanded clone frequencies was noted, and after one year, T-cell counts and TCRbeta diversity were mostly ascribed to newly produced T cells.

Per the publication, the treatment or condition label means: allogeneic hematopoietic cell transplantation with graft depleted of TCRalphabeta T cells and CD19 B cells. TCRalphabeta/CD19-depleted allogeneic hematopoietic cell grafts were given to the transplant recipients, all of whom were children. The sequence derives from a girl aged 2-15 years with Fanconi anemia, due to receive a stem cell transplant. The sequencing here drew on PBMCs, taken before TCRalphabeta/CD19-depleted stem cell transplant.

The nucleotide sequence is given as TGTGCCAGCAGCCGAGCCCGGGGGCCCGGCACAGATACGCAGTATTTT. It translates as CASSRARGPGTDTQYF. The chain couples TRBV7-2 to TRBJ2-3, with the D call perhaps TRBD1 or TRBD2, as 6 bases match in each case. Its CDR3 holds 16 amino acids, cysteine through phenylalanine. The CDR3 DNA has 48 bases and is translated from base 1. Trimming removed 5 bases from V and 1 base from J, leaving 16 bases between the germline ends. CDR1 SGHTA and CDR2 FQGNSA were looked up in the germline V gene. With the portions outside the CDR3 filled from the reference TRBV7-2 and TRBJ2-3 genes, the complete variable region becomes GAGVSQSPSNKVTEKGKDVELRCDPISGHTALYWYRQSLGQGLEFLIYFQGNSAPDKSGLPSDRFSAERTGGSVSTLTIQRTQQEDSAVYLCASSRARGPGTDTQYFGPGTRLTVL.